The T cell receptor (beta chain) described here comes from a study of radiation and T cells in renal cell carcinoma. The length of the CDR3 is 15 residues. Trimming removed 5 bases at V and 7 bases at J, with 18 bases between. Germline V CDR1 and CDR2: MNHEY, SVGAGI. TCRdb's table, derived via immunoSEQ multiplex PCR, lists solely in-frame clones and lacks some. The sample has approximately 170,000 clones; roughly 90% are singletons. Time point denoted: blood 4 weeks post-SBRT, at nephrectomy. Treatment indicated: 15 Gy SBRT to primary tumor, nephrectomy 4 weeks later. Nephrectomy followed 15 Gy stereotactic body radiation by 4 weeks.

The rearrangement uses TRBV6-5 and TRBJ2-1, with a possible D match to TRBD2 (7 bases). The sample was blood, taken from a patient whose treatment included radiotherapy and nephrectomy. This TCR derives from a woman in her 50s with renal cell carcinoma. Written as DNA, the CDR3 is TGTGCCAGCAGTCCCTGGGGGGGGGCTGGGAATGAGCAGTTCTTC. Its protein product is CASSPWGGAGNEQFF.